The clone carrying this T cell receptor (beta chain) was recorded many times. Its antigen is undetermined. J lost 8 bases, V lost 0 bases, and 6 bases had no gene match. Germline lookup yields CDR1 SGHAT and CDR2 FQNNGV. CDR3 size: 15 residues. For the diagnoses, clinical symptoms, serum thyroxine and TRAb, thyroid ultrasound and orbital computed tomography were used. Regions amplified from RNA transcripts were the TCR beta CDR3 regions. A first-round RT-PCR of the TCR CDR3 used the HTBI primer set. TCRdb reprocessed the multiplex PCR reads via MiXCR and lists one record per CDR3 protein. Of over 350,000 distinct CDR3 sequences detected, more than 13% appear once; the ten largest clones hold 28%. This record comes from a study of T cells in Graves' hyperthyroidism and ophthalmopathy. Study conclusions and caveats: Most clonotypes that expanded in the thyroid above 0.001 also showed up in blood.

The sequenced material came from blood. This receptor was obtained from a man aged 50 or older with Graves' ophthalmopathy. The chain has TRBV11-2 and TRBJ1-4; 7 bases are a match to TRBD1. CDR3 sequence (DNA): TGTGCCAGCAGCTTAGATCAGGGGGGGCGAGAAAAACTGTTTTTT. This codes for CASSLDQGGREKLFF.